This T cell receptor (beta chain) was sequenced during a study of blood T cell repertoires in COVID-19. Across the study: From the United States, Italy and Spain came samples of acute and convalescent COVID-19. PBMCs, B-cell-depleted T cells, or T cells were the source of the cDNA or gDNA that made up the material.

From germline, CDR1 is SNHLY and CDR2 FYNNEI. CDR3 length: 12 amino acids. V lost 3 bases to trimming and J lost 6 bases, with 8 bases between them. Original data processing: Amplification of reference gene primers was used by the study to estimate nucleated cell counts. TCRdb's copy holds only in-frame clones and misses some; the assay was immunoSEQ multiplex PCR. V and J calls and clone size follow that table, whereas D and trimming were derived from the DNA. The sample has roughly 150,000 clones; approximately 81% are singletons. The Seattle patients joined while their infection was active and were tracked longitudinally afterward.

The receptor was isolated from a woman aged 45-65 years with COVID-19, enrolled during active disease. The chain carries TRBV2 and TRBJ1-1; no definite D call. Sequencing was performed on peripheral blood. The CDR3 sequence is CASSDGLSEAFF. The CDR3 DNA sequence: TGTGCCAGCAGTGATGGACTTTCTGAAGCTTTCTTT.